These 30 T cell receptor beta chains were sequenced from one sample in a study of blood T cell repertoires in COVID-19. Sequenced by immunoSEQ multiplex PCR; TCRdb stores in-frame clones only, minus some. The sample contains about 240,000 clones, roughly 83% of which appear only once. Sample: peripheral blood. These receptors came from a man older than 75 with acute or convalescent COVID-19.

J is TRBJ2-5 and V is TRBV5-6; 7 bases agree with TRBD1. J lost 7 bases, V lost 4 bases, and 10 bases had no gene match. Germline V gives CDR1 SGHDT, CDR2 YYEEEE. The CDR3 contains 14 residues. The CDR3 sequence is CASSPPRTGVTQYF. For the CDR3, the DNA is TGTGCCAGCAGCCCCCCCCGGACAGGCGTGACCCAGTACTTC.

The chain has TRBV5-8 and TRBJ2-2, with 9 nucleotides matching TRBD1. There are 13 residues in the CDR3. V lost 3 bases, J lost 6 bases, and 0 bases stayed unmatched. Germline CDR1 is SGHTS and CDR2 is YDEGEE. CDR3 region: CASSYRGPGELFF. For the CDR3, the DNA is TGTGCCAGCAGCTACAGGGGGCCCGGGGAGCTGTTTTTT.

The DNA of the CDR3 is TGTGCCAGCAGCCTGGGACAGGGTAACACCGGGGAGCTGTTTTTT. It encodes CASSLGQGNTGELFF. The chain joins TRBV14 to TRBJ2-2; 9 nucleotides agree with TRBD1. The CDR3 runs 15 residues. Per the germline V gene, CDR1 is SGHDN and CDR2 is FVKESK. V shed 4 bases, J shed 2 bases, and the junction held 2 bases outside the gene matches.

This chain connects TRBV11-2 to TRBJ1-6, with D uncertain. The CDR3 loop spans 17 amino acids. Per the germline V gene, CDR1 is SGHAT and CDR2 is FQNNGV. Trimming removed 0 bases from V and 0 bases from J, with 9 bases in between. As DNA, the CDR3 is TGTGCCAGCAGCTTAGAGCGAGGAGTCTCCTATAATTCACCCCTCCACTTT. This codes for CASSLERGVSYNSPLHF.

This clone was counted only a few times. V gene TRBV6-5 combines with J gene TRBJ1-1; D is undetermined. V lost 7 bases, J lost 11 bases, and 17 bases lay in between. CDR1 and CDR2 (germline): MNHEY, SVGAGI. This CDR3 region has 12 residues. The DNA for the CDR3 is TGTGCCAGCACCTCACTAGGGCTCGGGGCTTTCTTT. This sequence encodes CASTSLGLGAFF.

The V gene is TRBV19, the J gene TRBJ1-1; TRBD1 might be the D (5 bases). Deletions cut 5 bases from V and 0 bases from J, with 7 bases between. The CDR3 sequence is 13 residues long. Germline loops: CDR1 LNHDA, CDR2 SQIVND (reference sequence). This CDR3 is CASSGGVNTEAFF. The CDR3 DNA sequence: TGTGCCAGTAGTGGGGGGGTGAACACTGAAGCTTTCTTT.

The V and J genes are TRBV7-9 and TRBJ1-1; no clear D gene. Looked up from germline, CDR1 is SEHNR and CDR2 is FQNEAQ (reference sequence). The CDR3 runs 11 residues. Trimming shortened V by 8 bases and J by 3 bases, and 7 bases separated the two germline ends. Written as DNA, the CDR3 is TGTGCCAGCCTTCAGTACACTGAAGCTTTCTTT. Its protein is CASLQYTEAFF.

Details on this clone: In the same sample, other DNA sequences code for this CDR3. The chain uses TRBV3-1 (or the pseudogene TRBV3-2) and TRBJ2-7, with 11 bases fitting TRBD2. The CDR3 length is 15 residues. Germline CDR1 and CDR2: LGHDT and YNNKEL (reference sequence). Trimming took 1 base from V and 7 from J; bases not matched to a gene: 6. CDR3 coding DNA: TGTGCCAGCAGCCAAGCACTAGCGGGAGTGGGTGAGCAGTACTTC. Protein: CASSQALAGVGEQYF.

CDR3 DNA sequence: TGTGCCAGCAGTTTTCCTGGGGCCCAGAGTAATGAAAAACTGTTTTTT. It translates to CASSFPGAQSNEKLFF. The chain recombines TRBV28 with TRBJ1-4; a possible D gene is TRBD1 (5 bases). CDR3 length equals 16 residues. Trimming cost V 3 bases and J 4 bases, with 15 bases left between them. Germline V lookup: CDR1 MDHEN, CDR2 SYDVKM.

The rearrangement links TRBV18 to TRBJ1-2, with a possible D match to TRBD1 (6 bases). This CDR3 has 16 amino acids. V lost 2 bases and J lost 5, with 18 bases in between. Germline assignment: CDR1 KGHSH and CDR2 LQKENI. The CDR3, as DNA: TGTGCCAGCTCACCAAGCCAGGGGCAGCTGGGATATGGCTACACCTTC. It yields the protein CASSPSQGQLGYGYTF.

The rearrangement joins TRBV27 to TRBJ1-2; D is ambiguous. The CDR3 length is 12 residues. V was cut by 8 bases and J by 3 bases, with 10 bases left in between. Germline V gives CDR1 MNHEY, CDR2 SMNVEV (reference sequence). CDR3 amino acids: CASYREDYGYTF. CDR3 DNA: TGTGCCAGCTATAGAGAGGACTATGGCTACACCTTC.

The rearrangement uses TRBV10-3 and TRBJ2-3; D perhaps matches TRBD2 (6 bases). The CDR3 contains 13 residues. Germline CDR1 ENHRY, CDR2 SYGVKD. Trimming shortened V by 8 bases and J by 4 bases, and 13 bases separated the two germline ends. CDR3 coding DNA: TGTGCCATCCACGGGAGCCGCGCAGATACGCAGTATTTT. Its protein product is CAIHGSRADTQYF.

This sequence joins TRBV28 and TRBJ2-1; 7 bases match TRBD1. The junction had 8 bases not matched to a gene; V was cut back by 1 base and J by 8 bases. CDR1 MDHEN and CDR2 SYDVKM come from the germline V gene. The CDR3 sequence is 15 residues long. CDR3 residues: CASSLYRQGRDEQFF. The CDR3 DNA reads as TGTGCCAGCAGTTTATATAGACAGGGAAGGGATGAGCAGTTCTTC.

The rearrangement links TRBV27 to TRBJ2-7; TRBD1 matches at 9 bases. Germline V gene lookup returns CDR1 MNHEY and CDR2 SMNVEV (reference sequence). V shed 9 bases and J 2 bases; nucleotides not matched to a gene: 8. CDR3 length: 14 amino acids. In nucleotides, the CDR3 is TGTGCCAGTAGCCGGACAGGGGTGCCCTACGAGCAGTACTTC. Encoded protein: CASSRTGVPYEQYF.

This clone was picked up one time. The J gene is TRBJ1-4, the V gene TRBV7-2; TRBD1 is a possible D gene (6 bases). Per germline, CDR1 SGHTA and CDR2 FQGNSA. The CDR3 loop spans 12 amino acids. V was shortened by 2 bases and J by 15 bases, with 13 bases between the two germline ends. CDR3 nucleotides: TGTGCCAGCAGCTTAACCACAGGGTCGTTGTTTTTT. It codes for CASSLTTGSLFF. Filled out from reference TRBV7-2 and TRBJ1-4, the complete variable domain reads GAGVSQSPSNKVTEKGKDVELRCDPISGHTALYWYRQSLGQGLEFLIYFQGNSAPDKSGLPSDRFSAERTGGSVSTLTIQRTQQEDSAVYLCASSLTTGSLFFGSGTQLSVL.

The genes are TRBV3-1 (or the pseudogene TRBV3-2) and TRBJ2-1; 9 nucleotides agree with TRBD2. The CDR3 consists of 17 residues. CDR1 and CDR2 (germline): LGHDT, YNNKEL (reference sequence). V lost 1 base and J lost 2; bases outside the gene matches: 6. In DNA form, the CDR3 reads TGTGCCAGCAGCCAAGGCCGTAGCGGGAGACCCTACAATGAGCAGTTCTTC. This sequence encodes CASSQGRSGRPYNEQFF.

This clone was picked up one time. The rearrangement joins TRBV4-1 to TRBJ2-1; TRBD2 matches at 12 bases. This CDR3 spans 15 amino acids. V was clipped by 3 bases and J by 3 bases; unmatched bases: 0. Germline lookup yields CDR1 MGHRA and CDR2 YSYEKL. The CDR3 sequence: CASSQGLAGYNEQFF. In DNA form, the CDR3 reads TGCGCCAGCAGCCAGGGACTAGCGGGCTACAATGAGCAGTTCTTC.

About this clone itself: In the same sample, other DNA sequences code for this CDR3. The chain links TRBV5-1 to TRBJ2-2; tentatively, D is TRBD2 (6 bases). Germline V gene lookup returns CDR1 SGHRS and CDR2 YFSETQ. The CDR3 length is 15 residues. Trimming removed 0 bases at V and 1 base at J, with 7 bases between. CDR3 DNA sequence: TGCGCCAGCAGCTTGGGGGGACTGAACACCGGGGAGCTGTTTTTT. Its translation: CASSLGGLNTGELFF. Supplemented by reference TRBV5-1 and TRBJ2-2, the full variable domain reads KAGVTQTPRYLIKTRGQQVTLSCSPISGHRSVSWYQQTPGQGLQFLFEYFSETQRNKGNFPGRFSGRQFSNSRSEMNVSTLELGDSALYLCASSLGGLNTGELFFGEGSRLTVL.

V usage is TRBV18 and J usage is TRBJ2-7; 7 nucleotides line up with TRBD1. The CDR3 spans 13 residues. With 0 bases clipped from V and 6 bases from J, the junction kept 2 bases outside the gene matches. Germline loops: CDR1 KGHSH, CDR2 LQKENI. The CDR3 region is CASSPPTGTEQYF. DNA for the CDR3: TGTGCCAGCTCACCACCGACAGGGACCGAGCAGTACTTC.

The V and J genes are TRBV28 and TRBJ1-4, with 8 nucleotides matching TRBD1. This CDR3 comprises 15 residues. Germline V lookup: CDR1 MDHEN, CDR2 SYDVKM. V shed 1 base, J shed 6 bases, and the junction held 4 bases outside the gene matches. As DNA, the CDR3 is TGTGCCAGCAGTTTATTGGGGACAGGCGATGAAAAACTGTTTTTT. Residues: CASSLLGTGDEKLFF.

This clone was seen a few times. V usage is TRBV7-2 and J usage is TRBJ1-5, with D hard to call. The germline V and J ends were trimmed by 8 bases and 2 bases, with 13 bases remaining between them. The CDR3 extends over 14 amino acids. Germline lookup yields CDR1 SGHTA and CDR2 FQGNSA. The CDR3 reads CASGRPGGNQPQHF. The CDR3 DNA reads as TGTGCCAGCGGCAGACCGGGTGGCAATCAGCCCCAGCATTTT.

This clone was found once. The chain combines TRBV10-3 with TRBJ1-2; 12 nucleotides line up with TRBD1. Germline V gene lookup returns CDR1 ENHRY and CDR2 SYGVKD. This CDR3 has 15 amino acids. Trimming at V came to 6 bases and at J to 6 bases, leaving 8 bases not matched to a gene. The CDR3 here is CAIRPGQGAGDGYTF. The CDR3, as DNA: TGTGCCATCAGACCGGGACAGGGGGCAGGGGATGGCTACACCTTC.

CDR3 coding DNA: TGTGCCATTGGTCGAGGAGGGCGTGAGGGCTACACCTTC. It translates to CAIGRGGREGYTF. The chain employs TRBV28 and TRBJ1-2; D not certain. V dropped 10 bases and J dropped 8 bases, with 20 bases sitting between them. This CDR3 has 13 amino acids. Germline V CDR1 and CDR2: MDHEN, SYDVKM.

The chain carries TRBV28 and TRBJ1-6; TRBD1 agrees at 7 bases. V dropped 7 bases and J dropped 6; count of bases not matched to a gene: 9. The CDR3 extends over 15 amino acids. Germline V gene data show CDR1 as MDHEN and CDR2 as SYDVKM. CDR3 sequence (DNA): TGTGCCAGCACCCCCGACAGGGTCGGTAATTCACCCCTCCACTTT. Encoded protein: CASTPDRVGNSPLHF.

As to this clone: The sample contains more than one DNA sequence encoding this CDR3. J is TRBJ2-1 and V is TRBV4-1; 10 bases align to TRBD2. CDR1 is MGHRA and CDR2 is YSYEKL in the germline V gene. With 1 base clipped from V and 2 bases from J, the junction kept 5 bases outside the gene matches. The CDR3 has 17 residues. The CDR3: CASSQAPSGGPYNEQFF. CDR3 coding DNA: TGCGCCAGCAGCCAAGCACCTAGCGGGGGCCCCTACAATGAGCAGTTCTTC.

CDR3 nucleotide sequence: TGTGCCAGCAGCTACGGACAGGGTTCACCCCTCCACTTT. Translating gives CASSYGQGSPLHF. This chain links TRBV7-2 with TRBJ1-6; 8 positions agree with TRBD1. Trimming at V came to 4 bases and at J to 9 bases, leaving 2 bases not matched to a gene. The CDR3 runs to 13 residues. Per germline, CDR1 SGHTA and CDR2 FQGNSA.

Details on this clone: The junction departs from the called germline gene at one end, perhaps through a read error. The chain has TRBV6-4 and TRBJ1-6, with D tentatively TRBD1 (6 bases). CDR3 length: 14 amino acids. Per the germline V gene, CDR1 is MRHNA and CDR2 is SNTAGT. As DNA, the CDR3 is TGTGCCAGCGCGGACAGCCCATTTAATTCACCCCTCTACTTT. Translating gives CASADSPFNSPLYF.

V and J are TRBV6-1 and TRBJ2-2, with D maybe TRBD1 (5 bases). The CDR3 totals 15 residues. The ends were cut back, 2 bases at V and 6 bases at J, with 13 bases in the middle. CDR1 is MNHNS and CDR2 is SASEGT in the germline V gene. DNA for the CDR3: TGTGCCAGCAGTGAAATGGGCAGGGCAGCCGGGGAGCTGTTTTTT. Its translation is CASSEMGRAAGELFF.

The rearrangement links TRBV28 to TRBJ2-5; no reliable D call. Germline assignment: CDR1 MDHEN and CDR2 SYDVKM. Trimming shortened V by 2 bases and J by 5 bases, and 12 bases separated the two germline ends. The CDR3 loop spans 14 amino acids. CDR3 DNA sequence: TGTGCCAGCAGTTTAAAGGCCCAGAGGGAGACCCAGTACTTC. This translates into CASSLKAQRETQYF.

The chain carries TRBV6-5 and TRBJ1-4, with 8 bases identical to TRBD1. The trim removed 4 bases at V and 7 bases at J, leaving 8 bases unmatched. Germline values: CDR1 MNHEY, CDR2 SVGAGI. The CDR3 runs to 15 residues. DNA for the CDR3: TGTGCCAGCAGTTCGATTAGACAGGGGAGTGAAAAACTGTTTTTT. This gives the protein CASSSIRQGSEKLFF.